Below, one T cell receptor beta chain is given with its context. Its antigen remains unidentified. These data come from a study of cytomegalovirus exposure and HLA in healthy donors. Study as a whole: Most donors, 81% of over 300 genotyped, fell in the Caucasian-associated ancestry cluster.

CDR3 length: 12 amino acids. CDR1 is SGHAT, CDR2 FQNNGV, per germline. V was shortened by 3 bases and J by 6 bases, with 9 bases between the two germline ends. The study, taken as a whole, reports: Common viral pathogens were later found to be apparently linked to several of the most significant clusters. In an earlier analysis, about 90% or about 30%: the productive usage of most TCR beta V segments.

A multiplex PCR was run with 60 Vbeta primers and 13 Jbeta primers. Sequenced by immunoSEQ multiplex PCR; TCRdb stores in-frame clones only, minus some. This repertoire shows around 200,000 clones, less than 80% found once; its top ten account for around 0.2%. This receptor was identified in a girl aged 2-9 years in good health and CMV-seronegative. The sequencing sample was made of PBMCs. The gene calls are TRBV11-2 and TRBJ2-7, with unresolved D. The CDR3 DNA reads TGTGCCAGCAGCTTCCCTTCCGGCGAGCAGTACTTC. The encoded protein is CASSFPSGEQYF.